A single sample gave rise to the 20 T cell receptor beta chains below, sequenced in a study of CD8+CD57+ T cells in acquired aplastic anemia (dated by TCRdb to about 2018). Expansion of CD8+CD57+ cells had been shown by flow cytometry in the patients chosen for sequencing. TCRdb shows the sequencer as Illumina HiSeq 2000. Profiling of TCR beta VDJ combinations and CDR3 sequences used genomic DNA as the template. TCRdb redid the processing of the public reads, applying fastp at Q25 and MiXCR, and retained in-frame beta chains. Rows with a matching CDR3 protein are joined into one entry that keeps the most common DNA and genes. This sample has some 200,000 distinct CDR3 sequences in its table, and roughly 50% of those were observed once. The ten biggest clones cover 20% of the sample. Sequenced input: sorted CD4+, CD8+, or CD8+CD57+ T cells (not recorded which) from PBMCs. All receptors derive from a human donor with aplastic anemia.

Many counts were recorded for this clonotype. J is TRBJ2-3 and V is TRBV6-5; D is perhaps TRBD1 or TRBD2 (5 bases each). The CDR3 extends over 16 amino acids. CDR1 and CDR2 (germline): MNHEY, SVGAGI. The V end was cut by 2 bases, the J end by 4 bases, with 16 bases between. The CDR3 protein is CASSYGGDTKADTQYF. CDR3 nucleotides: TGTGCCAGCAGTTACGGGGGAGATACCAAGGCAGATACGCAGTATTTT.

This chain connects TRBV10-3 to TRBJ2-2, with D possibly being TRBD2 (5 bases). Germline values: CDR1 ENHRY, CDR2 SYGVKD. V lost 6 bases to trimming and J lost 6 bases, with 8 bases between them. The CDR3 is 12 amino acids. CDR3 bases: TGTGCCATCAGGCCGGGGTCCGGGGAGCTGTTTTTT. As protein: CAIRPGSGELFF.

This clonotype was seen many times. This chain connects TRBV7-7 to TRBJ1-1; the D gene is possibly TRBD1 (6 bases). V was trimmed by 3 bases and J by 1 base, leaving 6 bases between them. CDR1 and CDR2 (germline): SSHAT, FNYEAQ (reference sequence). This CDR3 has 13 amino acids. The CDR3, as DNA: TGTGCCAGCAGCTTCAGGGGGAACACTGAAGCTTTCTTT. Translating it yields CASSFRGNTEAFF.

In its sample, this clonotype was seen a few times. The rearrangement joins TRBV7-8 to TRBJ1-1; perhaps TRBD1 as D (5 bases). Germline lookup yields CDR1 SGHVS and CDR2 FQNEAQ. The length of the CDR3 is 13 residues. The V end lost 5 bases, the J end lost 8 bases, and 15 bases lay between the germline ends. CDR3 DNA sequence: TGTGCCAGCAGCGGCAACCGGGACCGAGAAGCTTTCTTT. This encodes CASSGNRDREAFF.

The chain recombines TRBV20-1 with TRBJ2-6, with TRBD1 matching over 7 bases. Germline CDR1 is DFQATT and CDR2 is SNEGSKA (reference sequence). This CDR3 contains 13 residues. The trim removed 4 bases at V and 3 bases at J, leaving 0 bases unmatched. This chain's CDR3 is CSATGGGANVLTF. DNA of the CDR3: TGCAGTGCTACAGGGGGTGGGGCCAACGTCCTGACTTTC.

V and J are TRBV7-9 and TRBJ1-5; D is uncertain. The germline CDR1 and CDR2 sequences are SEHNR and FQNEAQ (reference sequence). The V gene lost 0 bases and the J gene lost 7 bases, with 4 bases spanning the gap. The CDR3 sequence is 12 residues long. The CDR3 DNA reads as TGTGCCAGCAGCTTAGCGGGCCAGCCCCAGCATTTT. Translation gives CASSLAGQPQHF.

This clonotype was seen a few times. This rearrangement joins TRBV20-1 to TRBJ2-7, with TRBD2 matching 11 bases. Trimming took 1 base from V and 0 from J; bases not matched to a gene: 2. The germline gives CDR1 DFQATT, CDR2 SNEGSKA (reference sequence). The length of the CDR3 is 15 residues. As DNA, the CDR3 is TGCAGTGCTAGAGGCGGGACTAGCGGCTCCTACGAGCAGTACTTC. Its protein product is CSARGGTSGSYEQYF.

This clonotype was picked up many times. This chain links TRBV28 with TRBJ1-4; no firm D call. V lost 2 bases and J lost 4, with 8 bases in between. Germline loops: CDR1 MDHEN, CDR2 SYDVKM. CDR3 length: 14 amino acids. Written as DNA, the CDR3 is TGTGCCAGCAGTTTACGTGACCTTAATGAAAAACTGTTTTTT. It yields the protein CASSLRDLNEKLFF.

This rearrangement joins TRBV25-1 to TRBJ2-1; D is uncertain. Germline V lookup: CDR1 MGHDK, CDR2 SYGVNS. Trimming left V 2 bases short and J 6 bases short, with 14 bases between. The CDR3 is 15 amino acids. CDR3 in amino acids: CASSEVGFLGNEQFF. In nucleotides, the CDR3 is TGTGCCAGCAGTGAAGTAGGGTTTTTGGGCAATGAGCAGTTCTTC.

The V and J genes are TRBV5-1 and TRBJ1-2; D is unresolved. This CDR3 is 15 amino acids long. Germline-derived CDR1 and CDR2 are SGHRS and YFSETQ. V lost 4 bases and J 5 bases, leaving 18 bases between the germline ends. CDR3 coding DNA: TGCGCCAGCAGCCAGTACGGGTTACTACAATATGGCTACACCTTC. This codes for CASSQYGLLQYGYTF.

The chain joins TRBV5-1 to TRBJ2-5, with TRBD1 identical over 8 bases. CDR1 and CDR2 from the germline V gene are SGHRS and YFSETQ. Unmatched junction bases numbered 6, after V lost 4 bases and J lost 4 bases. The CDR3 loop spans 14 amino acids. CDR3 bases: TGCGCCAGCAGCACAGGACAGGGTACAGAGACCCAGTACTTC. Protein product: CASSTGQGTETQYF.

There are many counts of this clonotype. V is TRBV7-2 and J is TRBJ1-5; D is undetermined. CDR1 and CDR2 from the germline V gene are SGHTA and FQGNSA. The CDR3 extends over 17 amino acids. Trimming pared 1 base from V and 0 bases from J, leaving 13 bases between. The CDR3 nucleotides read TGTGCCAGCAGCTTAGTCGCAGGATGGAATAGCAATCAGCCCCAGCATTTT. It codes for CASSLVAGWNSNQPQHF.

This clonotype was seen repeatedly, ten times or more. The chain links TRBV6-1 to TRBJ2-7; maybe TRBD2 (6 bases). The CDR3 sequence is 14 residues long. Germline assignment: CDR1 MNHNS and CDR2 SASEGT. The V and J ends lost 5 bases and 7 bases respectively, with 18 bases between them. In nucleotides, the CDR3 is TGTGCCAGCAGTTACCCGGGGGTCGCCGGGGAGCAGTACTTC. Its protein product is CASSYPGVAGEQYF.

At least ten counts were recorded for this clonotype. V usage is TRBV2 and J usage is TRBJ2-2; D assignment may be TRBD1 or TRBD2 (5 bases each). The CDR3 runs to 14 residues. V dropped 7 bases and J dropped 6 bases, with 15 bases sitting between them. Germline CDR1 and CDR2: SNHLY and FYNNEI. CDR3 nucleotide sequence: TGTGCCAGCACGCGGGCAGGGATAGCCGGGGAGCTGTTTTTT. This encodes CASTRAGIAGELFF.

This chain joins TRBV5-5 and TRBJ1-2; D remains unclear. V shed 2 bases and J shed 6 bases, with 11 bases lying between them. Germline values: CDR1 SGHKS, CDR2 YYEKEE (reference sequence). This CDR3 has 13 residues. CDR3 in DNA: TGTGCCAGCAGCTTCGGTATTGTCGATGGCTACACCTTC. This gives the protein CASSFGIVDGYTF.

A remark on this clonotype: A much larger clone sits a single nucleotide away, making a read error possible. The chain employs TRBV9 and TRBJ2-4, with TRBD2 identical over 10 bases. J lost 7 bases, V lost 7 bases, and 17 bases had no gene match. Germline V gene data show CDR1 as SGDLS and CDR2 as YYNGEE. The CDR3 has 17 residues. DNA for the CDR3: TGTGCCAGCGGCCAGAGCCTTAGCGGGGGGAATACTAACATTCAGTACTTC. It is translated as CASGQSLSGGNTNIQYF.

This clonotype was observed at least ten times. CDR3 amino acids: CATSDATGGAKNTQYF. The CDR3 DNA reads as TGTGCCACCAGTGATGCGACCGGGGGGGCAAAAAATACGCAGTATTTT. The J gene is TRBJ2-3, the V gene TRBV24-1; 8 bases line up with TRBD2. CDR3 length: 16 residues. Germline V CDR1 and CDR2: KGHDR, SFDVKD. V lost 3 bases and J lost 7; bases outside the gene matches: 11.

This clonotype was detected ten times or more. This rearrangement joins TRBV3-1 to TRBJ1-3; D gene unclear. Germline V CDR1 and CDR2: LGHDT, YNNKEL (reference sequence). Trimming took off 3 bases at V and 8 bases at J, with 8 bases between the two ends. This CDR3 has 12 residues. Here the CDR3 DNA reads TGTGCCAGCAGCCAGATAGGAGACACCATATATTTT. Translated: CASSQIGDTIYF. Full variable domain (remainder filled in from reference TRBV3-1 and TRBJ1-3): DTAVSQTPKYLVTQMGNDKSIKCEQNLGHDTMYWYKQDSKKFLKIMFSYNNKELIINETVPNRFSPKSPDKAHLNLHINSLELGDSAVYFCASSQIGDTIYFGEGSWLTVV.

Comment on this clonotype: No conserved phenylalanine or tryptophan is present at the end of the CDR3, so a read error is the likely explanation. The chain links TRBV10-3 to TRBJ1-6; 11 nucleotides agree with TRBD1. Losses at the gene ends were 10 bases for V and 9 bases for J; bases not matched to a gene: 8. The CDR3 has 14 residues. From germline, CDR1 is ENHRY and CDR2 SYGVKD. The CDR3 DNA reads as TGTGCCAGCCGGGGGGGACAGGGGGGTTCACCCCTCCACTTG. Translated, it gives CASRGGQGGSPLHL.

This clonotype was seen ten or more times. The V gene is TRBV6-5, the J gene TRBJ1-6, with D tentatively TRBD1 (6 bases). Germline loops: CDR1 MNHEY, CDR2 SVGAGI. The CDR3 length is 14 residues. V dropped 5 bases and J dropped 6 bases, with 11 bases sitting between them. CDR3 amino acids: CASSRTAINSPLHF. The CDR3, as DNA: TGTGCCAGCAGTCGGACAGCCATTAATTCACCCCTCCACTTT.